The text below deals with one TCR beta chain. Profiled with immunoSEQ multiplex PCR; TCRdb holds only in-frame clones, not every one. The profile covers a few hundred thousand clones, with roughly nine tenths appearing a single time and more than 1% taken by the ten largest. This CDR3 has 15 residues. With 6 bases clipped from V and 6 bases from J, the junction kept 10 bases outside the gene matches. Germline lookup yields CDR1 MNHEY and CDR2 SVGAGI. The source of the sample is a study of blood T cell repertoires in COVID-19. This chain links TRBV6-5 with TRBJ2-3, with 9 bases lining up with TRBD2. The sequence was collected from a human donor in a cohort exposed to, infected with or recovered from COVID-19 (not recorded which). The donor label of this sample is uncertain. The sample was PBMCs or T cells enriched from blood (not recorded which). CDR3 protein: CASRTGGSGGDTQYF. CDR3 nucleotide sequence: TGTGCCAGCAGGACGGGTGGTAGCGGGGGTGATACGCAGTATTTT.